These T cell receptor beta chains were read from a single sample in a study of Ad26.COV2.S vaccination and SARS-CoV-2 variants. Clones were read by immunoSEQ multiplex PCR, and TCRdb kept only the in-frame ones, dropping some. This table has 400,000 to 450,000 clones, around 91% appearing once. The sequencing used peripheral blood, collected in a trial of Ad26.COV2.S vaccine versus placebo. Receptors originate from a person aged 18-65 years who received the Ad26.COV2.S COVID-19 vaccine or a placebo. The CDR3 runs from the conserved cysteine through the conserved F or W. The D gene is left open where the match is weak. Where a row states a size, it is once, few, many or the class of an expanded clone; other rows omit it.

CDR3aa | CDR3nt | v_gene | abundance | d_gene | j_gene
CATSRPEGARNSPLHF | TGTGCCACCAGCAGGCCCGAGGGGGCGCGTAATTCACCCCTCCACTTT | TRBV15 | once | TRBD1 | TRBJ1-6
CACDSGGEQYF | TGTGCCTGTGACTCGGGGGGGGAGCAGTACTTC | TRBV30 | NA | TRBD2 | TRBJ2-7
CASSVDRGYSYEQYF | TGTGCCAGCAGCGTGGACAGGGGCTATTCCTACGAGCAGTACTTC | TRBV7-2 | NA | TRBD1 | TRBJ2-7
CASSPLQGPMDEQYF | TGTGCCAGCTCACCACTCCAGGGGCCTATGGACGAGCAGTACTTC | TRBV18 | NA | NA | TRBJ2-7
CASSPPRGRDTEAFF | TGTGCCAGCTCACCACCAAGGGGCAGAGACACTGAAGCTTTCTTT | TRBV18 | NA | NA | TRBJ1-1
CASSPGGQGGNEQFF | TGTGCCAGCAGTCCGGGGGGACAGGGTGGGAATGAGCAGTTCTTC | TRBV28 | NA | TRBD1 | TRBJ2-1
CASSLGVFSGNTIYF | TGTGCCAGCAGTTTGGGTGTGTTCTCTGGAAACACCATATATTTT | TRBV28 | NA | NA | TRBJ1-3
CASSIALVGYEQYF | TGTGCCAGTAGTATAGCCCTAGTTGGATACGAGCAGTACTTC | TRBV19 | NA | NA | TRBJ2-7
CASSGGTGSPLHF | TGTGCCAGCAGTGGGGGGACCGGTTCACCCCTCCACTTT | TRBV28 | NA | NA | TRBJ1-6
CASSPEVWTWGTYEQYF | TGTGCCAGCAGCCCCGAAGTCTGGACCTGGGGGACCTACGAGCAGTACTTC | TRBV14 | NA | NA | TRBJ2-7
CASSGGTANTGELFF | TGTGCCAGCAGCGGGGGGACAGCGAACACCGGGGAGCTGTTTTTT | TRBV2 | NA | NA | TRBJ2-2
CASRVLAGVHEQFF | TGTGCCAGCCGAGTGCTAGCGGGAGTTCATGAGCAGTTCTTC | TRBV19 | NA | TRBD2 | TRBJ2-1
CSVGDRDVDEQFF | TGCAGCGTTGGAGACAGGGATGTCGATGAGCAGTTCTTC | TRBV29-1 | NA | TRBD1 | TRBJ2-1
CASSQTSGGELFF | TGCGCCAGCAGCCAGACTAGCGGCGGGGAGCTGTTTTTT | TRBV5-1 | few | TRBD2 | TRBJ2-2
CASSPRTSGAVNTQYF | TGTGCCAGCAGTCCCCGGACTAGCGGGGCGGTTAATACGCAGTATTTT | TRBV28 | NA | TRBD2 | TRBJ2-3
CASKDPGRETQYF | TGTGCCAGCAAGGACCCCGGCAGGGAGACCCAGTACTTC | TRBV28 | NA | NA | TRBJ2-5
CASSLGGLANYGYTF | TGTGCCAGCAGCTTAGGGGGCTTAGCTAACTATGGCTACACCTTC | TRBV7-9 | NA | NA | TRBJ1-2
CASSTEYEQYF | TGTGCCAGCAGCACAGAGTACGAGCAGTACTTC | TRBV2 | once | NA | TRBJ2-7
CATRQDGSTDTQYF | TGTGCCACCAGACAGGACGGATCGACAGATACGCAGTATTTT | TRBV7-2 | NA | NA | TRBJ2-3
CASSLGRAYNEQFF | TGTGCCAGCAGCTTGGGCAGGGCCTACAATGAGCAGTTCTTC | TRBV5-5 | NA | NA | TRBJ2-1
CASSVAPGRGRYSYNEQFF | TGTGCCAGCAGCGTCGCGCCGGGGCGGGGGCGGTACTCCTACAATGAGCAGTTCTTC | TRBV9 | NA | NA | TRBJ2-1
CASSLGSSGRALDEQFF | TGTGCCAGCAGTCTAGGGTCTAGCGGGAGGGCCTTGGATGAGCAGTTCTTC | TRBV28 | NA | TRBD2 | TRBJ2-1
CASSLVGQEEKLFF | TGTGCCAGCAGCTTAGTTGGACAGGAGGAAAAACTGTTTTTT | TRBV7-2 | NA | TRBD1 | TRBJ1-4
CASGESKRDTEAFF | TGTGCCAGCGGGGAGAGCAAGAGGGACACTGAAGCTTTCTTT | TRBV7-9 | NA | NA | TRBJ1-1
CASSDPAVVAVYNEQFF | TGTGCCAGCAGTGATCCAGCTGTCGTGGCCGTCTACAATGAGCAGTTCTTC | TRBV2 | NA | NA | TRBJ2-1
CASTLGGRDGYTF | TGTGCCAGCACCCTAGGGGGGAGGGACGGCTACACCTTC | TRBV12-3/TRBV12-4 | NA | NA | TRBJ1-2
CASSELLTGREQFF | TGTGCCAGCAGTGAACTCCTGACAGGTCGCGAGCAGTTCTTC | TRBV25-1 | NA | NA | TRBJ2-1
CASSGTSGRLSTDTQYF | TGTGCCAGCAGTGGGACTAGCGGGAGGCTCAGCACAGATACGCAGTATTTT | TRBV28 | NA | TRBD2 | TRBJ2-3
CASSISGTSGRETQYF | TGTGCCAGTAGTATCTCAGGGACTAGCGGGCGGGAGACCCAGTACTTC | TRBV19 | NA | TRBD2 | TRBJ2-5
CAWSVLGSGPGETQYF | TGTGCCTGGAGTGTACTCGGTAGCGGACCCGGGGAGACCCAGTACTTC | TRBV30 | NA | NA | TRBJ2-5
CSAREYYEQYF | TGCAGTGCTAGAGAGTACTACGAGCAGTACTTC | TRBV20-1 | NA | NA | TRBJ2-7
CASSLWDRDYTEAFF | TGTGCCAGCAGTTTATGGGACAGGGACTACACTGAAGCTTTCTTT | TRBV28 | NA | TRBD1 | TRBJ1-1
CASSYSDRTLMNTEAFF | TGTGCCAGCAGTTACTCGGACAGGACACTCATGAACACTGAAGCTTTCTTT | TRBV6-2/TRBV6-3 | once | TRBD1 | TRBJ1-1
CASSETGTPANYGYTF | TGTGCCAGCAGTGAGACAGGGACTCCAGCTAACTATGGCTACACCTTC | TRBV2 | NA | TRBD1 | TRBJ1-2
CAISESIYAEAFF | TGTGCCATCAGTGAGTCGATTTACGCTGAAGCTTTCTTT | TRBV10-3 | NA | NA | TRBJ1-1
CASSSGGFRTDTQYF | TGTGCCAGCAGCTCAGGGGGTTTTAGGACAGATACGCAGTATTTT | TRBV7-9 | NA | TRBD1 | TRBJ2-3
CASSYVAGATETQYF | TGTGCCAGCAGTTACGTAGCGGGAGCTACTGAGACCCAGTACTTC | TRBV6-2/TRBV6-3 | NA | TRBD2 | TRBJ2-5
CASSSLRAGDYNEQFF | TGTGCCAGCAGCAGCCTCCGAGCGGGAGATTACAATGAGCAGTTCTTC | TRBV7-9 | NA | TRBD2 | TRBJ2-1
CASSLAPQVFVNTIYF | TGTGCCAGCAGCTTAGCCCCACAGGTCTTCGTAAACACCATATATTTT | TRBV7-2 | NA | NA | TRBJ1-3
CASSPSGQGPYEQYF | TGTGCCAGCAGTCCCTCGGGACAGGGTCCCTACGAGCAGTACTTC | TRBV27 | NA | TRBD1 | TRBJ2-7
CASSYSSGRAWDEQYF | TGTGCCAGCAGTTACTCCAGCGGGAGGGCCTGGGACGAGCAGTACTTC | TRBV6-6 | NA | TRBD2 | TRBJ2-7
CASSVGGAAGANVLTF | TGTGCCAGCAGCGTAGGTGGAGCAGCTGGGGCCAACGTCCTGACTTTC | TRBV9 | NA | NA | TRBJ2-6
CASSREEGSYEQYF | TGTGCCAGCAGCCGGGAAGAGGGCTCCTACGAGCAGTACTTC | TRBV11-3 | NA | NA | TRBJ2-7
CASSGRLDSPLHF | TGTGCCAGTAGTGGACGGCTGGATTCACCCCTCCACTTT | TRBV19 | NA | NA | TRBJ1-6
CASSQEGGQGAEQFF | TGTGCCAGCAGCCAAGAGGGGGGACAGGGGGCTGAGCAGTTCTTC | TRBV3-1/TRBV3-2 | NA | TRBD1 | TRBJ2-1
CSVELAGGGETQYF | TGCAGCGTTGAATTGGCGGGAGGTGGGGAGACCCAGTACTTC | TRBV29-1 | NA | TRBD2 | TRBJ2-5
CARPKGQPKEGNYGYTF | TGTGCCAGACCGAAGGGACAGCCCAAAGAGGGTAACTATGGCTACACCTTC | TRBV6-4 | NA | TRBD1 | TRBJ1-2
CASRVGIGGNQPQHF | TGTGCCAGCAGGGTAGGGATAGGGGGCAATCAGCCCCAGCATTTT | TRBV27 | NA | NA | TRBJ1-5
CASSLGDRPEKLFF | TGTGCCAGCAGCCTGGGCGACAGGCCTGAAAAACTGTTTTTT | TRBV7-2 | NA | NA | TRBJ1-4
CASSVGSSYEQYF | TGTGCCAGCAGCGTTGGGTCCTCCTACGAGCAGTACTTC | TRBV5-5 | NA | NA | TRBJ2-7
CASSLVRVNEQFF | TGTGCCAGCAGCTTAGTCAGGGTCAATGAGCAGTTCTTC | TRBV7-9 | once | NA | TRBJ2-1
CASSLSPEGLRNSPLHF | TGTGCCAGCAGTTTATCGCCTGAAGGGCTTAGGAATTCACCCCTCCACTTT | TRBV27 | NA | NA | TRBJ1-6
CASSSGLAAVGSYNEQFF | TGTGCCAGCAGCTCGGGACTAGCAGCCGTGGGCTCCTACAATGAGCAGTTCTTC | TRBV7-9 | NA | TRBD2 | TRBJ2-1
CASSSGLGKQYF | TGTGCCAGCAGCTCGGGACTAGGGAAGCAGTACTTC | TRBV14 | few | TRBD2 | TRBJ2-4
CASSPENEKLFF | TGTGCCAGCTCACCCGAAAATGAAAAACTGTTTTTT | TRBV18 | NA | NA | TRBJ1-4
CASSLMASRMNTEAFF | TGTGCCAGCAGCTTGATGGCCAGTCGGATGAACACTGAAGCTTTCTTT | TRBV7-2 | NA | NA | TRBJ1-1
CASSQLAGEADTQYF | TGTGCCAGCAGCCAGCTAGCGGGAGAGGCAGATACGCAGTATTTT | TRBV4-2 | few | TRBD2 | TRBJ2-3
CASSQDLSPGYAYEQYF | TGTGCCAGCAGCCAAGACCTATCGCCGGGTTATGCCTACGAGCAGTACTTC | TRBV14 | few | NA | TRBJ2-7
CASSRTGGTEAFF | TGTGCCAGCAGTCGGACAGGGGGCACTGAAGCTTTCTTT | TRBV12-3/TRBV12-4 | NA | TRBD1 | TRBJ1-1
CASSRPPTRPKTDTQYF | TGTGCCAGCAGCCGTCCTCCGACACGTCCAAAGACAGATACGCAGTATTTT | TRBV5-6 | NA | NA | TRBJ2-3